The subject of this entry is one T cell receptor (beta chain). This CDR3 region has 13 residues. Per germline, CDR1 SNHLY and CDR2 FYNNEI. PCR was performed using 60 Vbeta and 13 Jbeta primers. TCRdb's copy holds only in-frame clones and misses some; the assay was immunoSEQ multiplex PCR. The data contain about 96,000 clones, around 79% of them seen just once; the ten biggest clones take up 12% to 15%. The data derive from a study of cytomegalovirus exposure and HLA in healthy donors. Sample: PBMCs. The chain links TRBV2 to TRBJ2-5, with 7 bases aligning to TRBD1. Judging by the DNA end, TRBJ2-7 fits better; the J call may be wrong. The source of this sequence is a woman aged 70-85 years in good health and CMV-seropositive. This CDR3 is CASSETGISEQYF. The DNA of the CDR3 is TGTGCCAGCAGCGAGACAGGGATTAGCGAGCAGTACTTC.